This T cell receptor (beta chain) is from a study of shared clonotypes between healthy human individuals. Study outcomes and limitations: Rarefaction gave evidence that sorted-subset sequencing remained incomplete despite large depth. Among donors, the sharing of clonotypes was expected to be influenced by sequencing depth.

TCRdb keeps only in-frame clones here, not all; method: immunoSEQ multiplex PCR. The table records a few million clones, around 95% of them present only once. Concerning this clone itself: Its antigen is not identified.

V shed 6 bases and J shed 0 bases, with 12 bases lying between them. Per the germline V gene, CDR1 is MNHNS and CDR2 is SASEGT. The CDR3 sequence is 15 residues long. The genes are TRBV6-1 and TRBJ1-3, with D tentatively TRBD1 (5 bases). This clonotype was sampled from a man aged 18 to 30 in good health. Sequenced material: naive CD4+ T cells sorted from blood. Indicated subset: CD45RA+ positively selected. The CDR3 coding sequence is TGTGCCAGCAGGTTGACAGCAAACTCTGGAAACACCATATATTTT. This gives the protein CASRLTANSGNTIYF.